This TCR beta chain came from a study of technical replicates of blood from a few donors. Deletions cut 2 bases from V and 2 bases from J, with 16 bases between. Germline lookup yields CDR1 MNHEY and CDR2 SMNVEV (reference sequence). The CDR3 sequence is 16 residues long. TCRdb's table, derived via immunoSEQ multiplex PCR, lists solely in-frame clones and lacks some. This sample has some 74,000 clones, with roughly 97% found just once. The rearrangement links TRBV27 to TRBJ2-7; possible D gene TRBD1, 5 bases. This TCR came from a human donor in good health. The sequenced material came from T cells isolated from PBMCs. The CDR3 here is CASSLRARAVTYEQYF. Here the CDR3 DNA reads TGTGCCAGCAGTTTACGGGCCAGGGCGGTAACCTACGAGCAGTACTTC.